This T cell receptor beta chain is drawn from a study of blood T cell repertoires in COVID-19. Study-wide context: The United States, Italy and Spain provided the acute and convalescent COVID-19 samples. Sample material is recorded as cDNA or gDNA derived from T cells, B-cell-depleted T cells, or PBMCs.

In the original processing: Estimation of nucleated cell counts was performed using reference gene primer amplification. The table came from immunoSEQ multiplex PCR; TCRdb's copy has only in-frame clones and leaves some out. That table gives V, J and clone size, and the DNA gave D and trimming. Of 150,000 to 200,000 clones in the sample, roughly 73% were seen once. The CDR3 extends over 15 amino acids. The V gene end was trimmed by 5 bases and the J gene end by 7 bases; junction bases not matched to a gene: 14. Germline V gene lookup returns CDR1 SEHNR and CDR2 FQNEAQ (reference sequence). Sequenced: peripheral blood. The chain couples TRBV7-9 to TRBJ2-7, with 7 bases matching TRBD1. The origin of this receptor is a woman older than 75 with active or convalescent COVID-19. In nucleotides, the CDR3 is TGTGCCAGCAGCCTGGGGACAGACGATCTGAGGGAGCAGTACTTC. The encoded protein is CASSLGTDDLREQYF.